Included here is one T cell receptor beta chain sequence, with context. This sample is drawn from a study of blood T cell repertoires in COVID-19. Only in-frame clones appear in the TCRdb table, and some are missing; sequencing was by immunoSEQ multiplex PCR. Of about 260,000 clones listed, around 80% are singletons. Germline-derived CDR1 and CDR2 are KGHDR and SFDVKD. The CDR3 has 14 amino acids. V shed 2 bases and J shed 7 bases, with 13 bases lying between them. This receptor was obtained from a young man with acute COVID-19. Input material: PBMCs or T cells enriched from blood (not recorded which). The gene calls are TRBV24-1 and TRBJ2-5; the D gene is possibly TRBD1 (6 bases). The CDR3: CATSDSGQLMTQYF. DNA of the CDR3: TGTGCCACCAGTGATTCCGGACAGCTCATGACCCAGTACTTC.